This T cell receptor (beta chain) stems from a study of shared clonotypes between healthy human individuals. Some clones are missing from TCRdb's copy, which holds only in-frame ones; the method was immunoSEQ multiplex PCR. In the table there are approximately 470,000 clones, roughly 80% of which are singletons. Donors were Caucasian adults residing in Nashville, Tennessee, USA. Concerning this clone: The antigen is undetermined.

The study's findings and limits: Represented genetic and exposure-history diversity was restricted by having few donors.

Germline V gene sequence: CDR1 SQVTM, CDR2 ANQGSEA. CDR3 length: 13 amino acids. The V and J ends lost 6 bases and 10 bases, in that order; junction bases with no gene match: 10. Sequencing input: PBMCs. The chain has TRBV29-1 and TRBJ1-1; 11 nucleotides match TRBD1. This TCR derives from a woman aged 35 to 49 in good health. Some clones in this sample may be carry-over from other donors' samples. The CDR3 sequence: CSVGDQDRGPAFF. CDR3 nucleotide sequence: TGCAGCGTCGGAGACCAGGACAGGGGGCCAGCTTTCTTT.